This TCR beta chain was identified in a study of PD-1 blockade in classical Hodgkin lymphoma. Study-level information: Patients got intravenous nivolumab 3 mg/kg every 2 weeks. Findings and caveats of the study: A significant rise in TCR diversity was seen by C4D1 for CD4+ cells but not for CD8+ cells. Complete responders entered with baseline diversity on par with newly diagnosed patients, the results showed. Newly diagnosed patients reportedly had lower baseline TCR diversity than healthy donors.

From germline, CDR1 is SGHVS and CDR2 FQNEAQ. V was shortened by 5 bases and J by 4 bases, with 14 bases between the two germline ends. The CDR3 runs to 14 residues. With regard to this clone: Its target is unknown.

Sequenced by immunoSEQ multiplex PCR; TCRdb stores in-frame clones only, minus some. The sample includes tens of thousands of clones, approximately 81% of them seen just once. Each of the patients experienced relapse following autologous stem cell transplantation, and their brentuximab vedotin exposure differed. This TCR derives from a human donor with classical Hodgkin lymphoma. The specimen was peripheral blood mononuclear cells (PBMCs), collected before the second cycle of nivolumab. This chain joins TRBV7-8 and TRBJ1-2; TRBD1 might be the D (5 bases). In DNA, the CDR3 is TGTGCCAGCAGCGTAGATTTGACAGCCTATGGCTACACCTTC. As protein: CASSVDLTAYGYTF. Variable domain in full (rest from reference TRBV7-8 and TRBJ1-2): GAGVSQSPRYKVAKRGQDVALRCDPISGHVSLFWYQQALGQGPEFLTYFQNEAQLDKSGLPSDRFFAERPEGSVSTLKIQRTQQEDSAVYLCASSVDLTAYGYTFGSGTRLTVV.